This T cell receptor beta chain was profiled in a study of blood T cell repertoires in COVID-19. This clone came up a few times. The data were produced by immunoSEQ multiplex PCR, yet TCRdb's version contains in-frame clones alone and is incomplete. The data contain roughly 100,000 clones, almost 85% of them singletons. The V and J ends lost 0 bases and 0 bases respectively, with 12 bases between them. Germline lookup yields CDR1 GTSNPN and CDR2 SVGIG (reference sequence). This CDR3 spans 16 amino acids. The sample taken for sequencing was peripheral blood. The source is a man aged 70-80 years with acute or convalescent COVID-19. This chain uses TRBV30 with TRBJ1-5; tentative D call: TRBD1 (5 bases). The CDR3 protein is CAWSVLGGYSNQPQHF. CDR3 nucleotides: TGTGCCTGGAGTGTCCTGGGGGGGTATAGCAATCAGCCCCAGCATTTT. The full variable domain, rest sourced from reference TRBV30 and TRBJ1-5, is SQTIHQWPATLVQPVGSPLSLECTVEGTSNPNLYWYRQAAGRGLQLLFYSVGIGQISSEVPQNLSASRPQDRQFILSSKKLLLSDSGFYLCAWSVLGGYSNQPQHFGDGTRLSIL.